This entry features one TCR beta chain sequence. Its antigen is still unknown. Mouse germline and gene names are used. The read is 1 residue too short to cover the CDR3 end, so that end is filled in from the germline J gene. This CDR3 contains 13 residues. Deletions cut 0 bases from V and 9 bases from J, with 10 bases between. CDR1 and CDR2 from the germline V gene are NNHNN and SYGAGS (reference sequence). Survey-depth TCRbeta CDR3 sequencing reported V/J genes and productive frequencies. Clones were read by immunoSEQ multiplex PCR, and TCRdb kept only the in-frame ones, dropping some. The repertoire has around 2,400 clones, about three fifths of them found once; the top ten carry about 4%. This sample is drawn from a study of tissue T cells after allogeneic stem cell transplantation. Study outcomes and limitations: Which tissue TCRs were alloreactive or antigen-specific was not determined. Some clones might be persisting host cells. Sampling depth was limited, and the cohort was small and clinically varied.

The chain links TRBV13-2 to TRBJ1-5; maybe TRBD1 (6 bases). This TCR was sampled from a female BALB/c mouse in good health. Mouse strain MHC haplotype: H2-d. The sample was gut tissue. The part of the CDR3 DNA that was read is TGTGCCAGCGGTGATGCAGAAGGGGGGGCTCCGCTT. Translation: CASGDAEGGAPL. The complete CDR3 reads CASGDAEGGAPLF.